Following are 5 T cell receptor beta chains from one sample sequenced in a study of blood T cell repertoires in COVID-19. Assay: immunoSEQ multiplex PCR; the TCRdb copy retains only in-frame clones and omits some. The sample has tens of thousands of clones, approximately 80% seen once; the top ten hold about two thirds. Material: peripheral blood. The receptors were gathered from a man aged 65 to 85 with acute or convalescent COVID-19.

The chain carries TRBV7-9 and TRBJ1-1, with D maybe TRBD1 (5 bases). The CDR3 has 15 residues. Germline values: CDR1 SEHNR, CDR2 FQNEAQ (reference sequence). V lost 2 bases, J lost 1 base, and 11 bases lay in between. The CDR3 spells CASSLLAGGNTEAFF. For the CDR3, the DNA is TGTGCCAGCAGCTTACTAGCCGGGGGGAACACTGAAGCTTTCTTT.

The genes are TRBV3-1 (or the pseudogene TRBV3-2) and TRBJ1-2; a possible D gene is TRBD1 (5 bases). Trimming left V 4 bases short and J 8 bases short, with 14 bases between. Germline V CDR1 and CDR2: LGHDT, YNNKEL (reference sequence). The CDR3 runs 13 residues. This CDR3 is CASSPTRVRGYTF. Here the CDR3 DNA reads TGTGCCAGCAGCCCTACCAGGGTACGCGGCTACACCTTC.

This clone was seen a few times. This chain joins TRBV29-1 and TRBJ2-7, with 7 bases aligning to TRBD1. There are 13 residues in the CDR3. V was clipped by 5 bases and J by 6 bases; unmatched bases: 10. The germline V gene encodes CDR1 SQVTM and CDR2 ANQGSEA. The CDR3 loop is CSVHIQGEGEQYF. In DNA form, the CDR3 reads TGCAGCGTTCACATTCAGGGGGAAGGCGAGCAGTACTTC.

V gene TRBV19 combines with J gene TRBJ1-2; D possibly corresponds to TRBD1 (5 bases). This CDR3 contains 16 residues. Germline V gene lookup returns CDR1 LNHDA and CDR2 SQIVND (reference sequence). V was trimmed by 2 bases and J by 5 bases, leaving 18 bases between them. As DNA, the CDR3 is TGTGCCAGTAGTATAATGTCGGCAGGGCTGGCTTATGGCTACACCTTC. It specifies CASSIMSAGLAYGYTF.

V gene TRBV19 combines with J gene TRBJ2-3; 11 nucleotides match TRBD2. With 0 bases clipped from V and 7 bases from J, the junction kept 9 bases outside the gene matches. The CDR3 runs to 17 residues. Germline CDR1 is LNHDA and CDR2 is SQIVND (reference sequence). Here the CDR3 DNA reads TGTGCCAGTAGTATAGAAGCAAGGCTAGCGGGAGGAAATACGCAGTATTTT. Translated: CASSIEARLAGGNTQYF.